This T cell receptor (beta chain) emerged from a study of shared clonotypes between healthy human individuals (dated by TCRdb to about 2020). Broadly, across the study: The cohort comprised a couple of women and three men aged 18 to 49 years. For each donor, CD4 naive and CD4 memory were each run on three plates, CD8 naive on two plates, and CD8 memory on one plate. To estimate repertoire size and how much clonotypes are shared between individuals, the study performed deep sequencing of blood TCR repertoires from a few healthy adults. To increase sequencing depth and limit assay-specific biases, TCR repertoire library preparation and sequencing were carried out by different laboratories using diverse techniques. Per donor, leukapheresis produced somewhere between about 0.8 and 9 billion PBMCs.

TCR CDR3 regions were amplified from genomic DNA by multiplex PCR using the deep immunoSEQ assay. Extracted genomic DNA from each cell subset was spread evenly across all wells of several immunoSEQ 96-well plates, with each plate serving as a replicate. Each replicate PCR for sorted subsets received approximately 220 ng genomic DNA, equal to tens of thousands of T cell genomes. The purified libraries were quantified using a Qubit 3.0 fluorometer, sized with a Bioanalyzer 2100, and then quantified again using the KAPA Library Quantification kit. Each immunoSEQ 96-well plate was sequenced on its own single-read 150-cycle Illumina NextSeq 550 flow cell. Processing in the source paper ran as follows. Because the immunoSEQ output included only junctional sequences and no quality scores, the filtering could not be the same as the filtering used for full-length reads. To assign V/J genes and CDR3, sequences were annotated using PyIR, a Python wrapper for IgBLAST v1.9, with IMGT germline references. Reads with weak V/J assignments (E-value above 1e-6), missing CDR3, stop codons, out-of-frame junctions, or ambiguous translated residues were removed. V3J clonotypes were defined as sequences sharing an identical inferred V gene, J gene, and CDR3 amino acid sequence. Percentage overlap between repertoires was computed as shared unique clonotypes divided by the size of the smaller repertoire. RTK rarefaction, the Chao1 estimator, and Recon v2.1 estimates of unobserved clonotypes were used to assess repertoire richness. OLGA was used to compute generation probabilities for all TCRbeta clonotypes that the gDNA method yielded from a handful of donors. TCRdb limited this immuneACCESS table to in-frame rearrangements with V and J called. A share of clones is missing; checked studies link under half to unresolved V genes, and the rest is unexplained. V and J calls and clone size are copied from that table; D and trimming were computed from the DNA. For this sample there are about 2.2 million clones; around 93% appear just once. The ten largest clones take up more than 1.5% of the sample.

CD8 naive samples consisted of CD45RO-negative cells that were positively selected for CCR7, yielding a CD45RA+CCR7+ population without TemRA cells. Donors were healthy HIV-negative adults with no recently reported acute infections or vaccinations. All donors were Caucasian adults living in Nashville, Tennessee, USA. After blood collection by leukapheresis, PBMCs were isolated using Ficoll-Histopaque density gradient centrifugation and then cryopreserved in the vapor phase of liquid nitrogen. Analytical flow cytometry was used to check the purity and quantity of every magnetically sorted T cell population. Each sorted fraction had its genomic DNA isolated and then quantified by UV absorbance on a Nanodrop 2000c. About this clone: The clone's antigen remains unknown. Base quality data are lacking; no much larger clone is found one base away.

From the cysteine up to the phenylalanine, the CDR3 has a length of 16 residues. Left in the record is the CDR3 DNA by itself, 48 bases read in frame from the first base. CDR1 and CDR2 were assigned from the germline V gene as SGHRS and YFSETQ. From V the trimming removes 4 bases and from J it removes 5 bases, while the gene matches leave 14 bases of the junction unaccounted for. Paper-wide results and their limitations: Pairwise subsampling indicated that sequencing depth was expected to affect the degree of clonotype sharing among donors. The genetic and exposure-history diversity represented was limited by the small number of donors. About 5% of naive CD4, around 3.6% of naive CD8, 2.3% of memory CD4, and 0.4% of memory CD8 clonotypes were shared across a few donors. Compared with non-shared clonotypes, the clonotypes found in all four sorted-subset donors had higher generation probabilities. Incomplete sequencing was indicated by rarefaction of sorted-subset datasets, despite the large sequencing depth. Estimated clonotype richness was generally larger for naive than for memory subsets. Sampling was restricted to blood, and TCR repertoires in tissues likely differ from the TCR repertoires found in blood.

The TCR comes from a man between 18 and 29 years old in good health. Some clones in this sample may be carry-over from other donors' samples. This receptor chain uses TRBV5-1 and TRBJ2-7; 8 bases in the middle match TRBD2. Sequencing used naive CD8+ T cells from PBMCs. What this sample's cell subset or site label stands for: CD45RA+CCR7+. The CDR3 here reads CASSPAPSGRRNEQYF. The nucleotide sequence is given as TGCGCCAGCAGCCCCGCCCCAAGCGGGAGAAGGAACGAGCAGTACTTC. Reference TRBV5-1 and TRBJ2-7 genes cover what lies past the CDR3, so the full variable domain is KAGVTQTPRYLIKTRGQQVTLSCSPISGHRSVSWYQQTPGQGLQFLFEYFSETQRNKGNFPGRFSGRQFSNSRSEMNVSTLELGDSALYLCASSPAPSGRRNEQYFGPGTRLTVT.